This T cell receptor (beta chain) was identified in a study of T cell changes during pregnancy in multiple sclerosis. This CDR3 has 15 amino acids. CDR1 and CDR2 (germline): KGHSH, LQKENI. The ends lost 3 bases at V and 5 bases at J; junction bases unmatched: 7. Profiled with immunoSEQ multiplex PCR; TCRdb holds only in-frame clones, not every one. The table includes approximately 42,000 clones, around four fifths detected once. The sample in question was CD4+ T cells from peripheral blood mononuclear cells, obtained before pregnancy. This chain uses TRBV18 with TRBJ1-5, with 7 bases matching TRBD1. The sequence was obtained from a female donor with multiple sclerosis, enrolled in a pregnancy study. The CDR3 reads CASSPSGGGYQPQHF. The CDR3 DNA sequence: TGTGCCAGCTCACCCTCGGGAGGGGGCTATCAGCCCCAGCATTTT.